The 14 T cell receptor beta chains in this list originate from one sample, sequenced in a study of T cell responses to AZD1222 COVID-19 vaccine. This table comes from immunoSEQ multiplex PCR, and its TCRdb copy is limited to in-frame clones, with some not included. Here the sample spans 200,000 or so clones, 90% being singletons. The sample consisted of peripheral blood, taken on day 0 of AZD1222 vaccination. Receptors were obtained from an adult in good health.

V is TRBV19 and J is TRBJ2-1, with 12 bases matching TRBD2. CDR3 length equals 15 residues. In germline, CDR1 is LNHDA, CDR2 SQIVND (reference sequence). The V segment lost 4 bases and the J segment 8 bases; nucleotides outside the gene matches: 6. The DNA of the CDR3 is TGTGCCAGTAGTAAGGAGACTAGCGGGAGCTATGAGCAGTTCTTC. It encodes CASSKETSGSYEQFF.

The CDR3 nucleotides are TGCGCCAGCAGCTATAGCGGGAGGCATTTTAATGAGCAGTTCTTC. This encodes CASSYSGRHFNEQFF. The chain employs TRBV5-1 and TRBJ2-1; TRBD2 aligns across 10 bases. The germline V gene has CDR1 SGHRS and CDR2 YFSETQ. The CDR3 is 15 amino acids. The V and J ends lost 3 bases and 7 bases, in that order; junction bases with no gene match: 7.

V is TRBV30 and J is TRBJ1-2; 8 bases agree with TRBD1. Trimming cost V 0 bases and J 3 bases; bases outside gene matches: 6. Germline V gene lookup returns CDR1 GTSNPN and CDR2 SVGIG (reference sequence). The CDR3 has 15 residues. DNA for the CDR3: TGTGCCTGGAGTGTGCAGGGGGCGCAAGACTATGGCTACACCTTC. It encodes CAWSVQGAQDYGYTF.

CDR3 nucleotides: TGCAGCGTTGACAGCCCTACTAACTATGGCTACACCTTC. This gives the protein CSVDSPTNYGYTF. J is TRBJ1-2 and V is TRBV29-1; D uncertain. V gave up 3 bases and J gave up 0 bases, with 8 bases separating them. CDR3 length: 13 residues. Germline V gene data show CDR1 as SQVTM and CDR2 as ANQGSEA.

The chain combines TRBV30 with TRBJ2-5, with D uncertain. The CDR3 extends over 11 amino acids. V gave up 1 base and J gave up 4 bases, with 4 bases separating them. Germline lookup yields CDR1 GTSNPN and CDR2 SVGIG (reference sequence). The CDR3 coding sequence is TGTGCCTGGAGTGGGGGAGAGACCCAGTACTTC. As protein: CAWSGGETQYF. Complete variable domain (other parts from reference TRBV30 and TRBJ2-5): SQTIHQWPATLVQPVGSPLSLECTVEGTSNPNLYWYRQAAGRGLQLLFYSVGIGQISSEVPQNLSASRPQDRQFILSSKKLLLSDSGFYLCAWSGGETQYFGPGTRLLVL.

In DNA form, the CDR3 reads TGCGCCAGCAGCCAAGACAAGACCCAGTACTTC. Its protein product is CASSQDKTQYF. The chain combines TRBV4-1 with TRBJ2-5; D unclear. Germline-derived CDR1 and CDR2 are MGHRA and YSYEKL. The V end lost 0 bases, the J end lost 6 bases, and 2 bases lay between the germline ends. This CDR3 is built from 11 residues.

The rearrangement joins TRBV19 to TRBJ1-1, with a possible D match to TRBD1 (6 bases). The CDR3 runs to 20 residues. In germline, CDR1 is LNHDA, CDR2 SQIVND (reference sequence). V was clipped by 1 base and J by 4 bases, with 28 bases between them. CDR3 nucleotide sequence: TGTGCCAGTAGTATAGTCTTCCCCCCGGGACACTTTCTAGTTTGCACTGAAGCTTTCTTT. It is translated as CASSIVFPPGHFLVCTEAFF.

The chain has TRBV14 and TRBJ2-3; D unresolved. Trimming cost V 4 bases and J 3 bases, with 11 bases left between them. The CDR3 covers 14 residues. From germline, CDR1 is SGHDN and CDR2 FVKESK. The CDR3 nucleotides are TGTGCCAGCAGCCGAATAGTAGGGACAGATACGCAGTATTTT. Translation gives CASSRIVGTDTQYF.

The chain uses TRBV5-6 and TRBJ1-2; 8 nucleotides match TRBD1. This CDR3 has 15 amino acids. Unmatched junction bases numbered 4, after V lost 1 base and J lost 2 bases. The germline V gene encodes CDR1 SGHDT and CDR2 YYEEEE. The CDR3: CASSLRGQANYGYTF. CDR3 nucleotide sequence: TGTGCCAGCAGCTTGCGGGGACAGGCAAACTATGGCTACACCTTC.

The V gene is TRBV24-1, the J gene TRBJ2-5; the match to TRBD1 covers 11 bases. After removal of 5 bases from V and 7 bases from J, the junction contained 2 bases not matched to a gene. The CDR3 spans 13 residues. The germline V gene encodes CDR1 KGHDR and CDR2 SFDVKD. CDR3 protein: CATSGGQGGTQYF. The CDR3 nucleotides are TGTGCCACCAGTGGGGGACAGGGGGGGACCCAGTACTTC.

This clone showed up just a few times. The chain joins TRBV7-9 to TRBJ2-7, with 9 positions matching TRBD1. V lost 4 bases to trimming and J lost 3 bases; unmatched junction nucleotides: 4. Germline V gives CDR1 SEHNR, CDR2 FQNEAQ (reference sequence). CDR3 size: 14 residues. CDR3 sequence (DNA): TGTGCCAGCAGCTACAGGGGACAGGGCTACGAGCAGTACTTC. Residues: CASSYRGQGYEQYF.

The chain carries TRBV6-6 and TRBJ1-4; D gene unclear. The V end lost 8 bases, the J end lost 8 bases, and 18 bases lay between the germline ends. Germline assignment: CDR1 MNHNY and CDR2 SVGAGI (reference sequence). The CDR3 totals 14 residues. CDR3 in DNA: TGTGCCAGCTCTTCCAGTAGGGTTGGGGAAAAACTGTTTTTT. This gives the protein CASSSSRVGEKLFF.

This chain joins TRBV10-3 and TRBJ1-5; TRBD1 aligns across 8 bases. With V trimmed by 6 bases and J by 2 bases, 3 bases remained unmatched. The length of the CDR3 is 14 residues. Germline values: CDR1 ENHRY, CDR2 SYGVKD. The CDR3 protein is CAISVDRGNQPQHF. As DNA, the CDR3 is TGTGCCATCAGCGTGGACAGGGGCAATCAGCCCCAGCATTTT.

This rearrangement joins TRBV6-6 to TRBJ2-1; D gene unclear. V lost 4 bases and J 8 bases, leaving 12 bases between the germline ends. The CDR3 runs to 13 residues. From germline, CDR1 is MNHNY and CDR2 SVGAGI (reference sequence). The CDR3 loop reads CASSSPLKDEQFF. In nucleotides, the CDR3 is TGTGCCAGCAGTTCCCCCTTAAAGGATGAGCAGTTCTTC.